These 30 T cell receptor beta chains were sequenced from one sample in a study of blood T cells in healthy people across ages. A sample-barcoded 5' primer and a J-beta primer mix were used in a second PCR of roughly 6 to 12 cycles. Using its own MiXCR run on the 5' RACE reads, TCRdb lists one record per CDR3 protein. The table shows about 1 million distinct CDR3 sequences, with 45% occurring only once. Specimen: blood. These receptors originate from a woman aged 55-69 years in good health.

Here the CDR3 DNA reads TGCAGTGCTAGAGATCTTGTGCGAGTCTACGAGCAGTACTTC. The encoded protein is CSARDLVRVYEQYF. The V gene is TRBV20-1, the J gene TRBJ2-7; no firm D call. Germline V gene sequence: CDR1 DFQATT, CDR2 SNEGSKA (reference sequence). CDR3 length: 14 residues. Deletions cut 0 bases from V and 3 bases from J, with 12 bases between.

The chain recombines TRBV5-6 with TRBJ2-7, with D maybe TRBD1 (6 bases). The germline CDR1 and CDR2 sequences are SGHDT and YYEEEE. This CDR3 spans 11 amino acids. V dropped 7 bases and J dropped 3 bases, with 8 bases sitting between them. The CDR3 is CASVQGYEQYF. DNA of the CDR3: TGTGCCAGCGTACAGGGCTACGAGCAGTACTTC.

V is TRBV28 and J is TRBJ2-1; D is uncertain. This CDR3 has 13 amino acids. The germline gives CDR1 MDHEN, CDR2 SYDVKM. Deletions cut 5 bases from V and 8 bases from J, with 13 bases between. The DNA of the CDR3 is TGTGCCAGCAGTCCCGACCTAAGTGATGAGCAGTTCTTC. This gives the protein CASSPDLSDEQFF.

V and J are TRBV7-2 and TRBJ2-7, with unresolved D. Between the trimmed V and J ends, which lost 7 bases and 1 base, there was a span of 20 bases. The CDR3 has 16 amino acids. Germline values: CDR1 SGHTA, CDR2 FQGNSA. The CDR3 DNA reads as TGTGCCAGCACTCCTTCTTTCGGAAGACTTTCCTACGAGCAGTACTTC. It translates to CASTPSFGRLSYEQYF.

The V gene is TRBV14, the J gene TRBJ2-5; unclear D gene. Germline values: CDR1 SGHDN, CDR2 FVKESK. This CDR3 comprises 14 residues. The V end was cut by 0 bases, the J end by 11 bases, with 16 bases between. The CDR3 coding sequence is TGTGCCAGCAGCCAAGAGGGCCTGGCGTCTGAGCAGTACTTC. Encoded protein: CASSQEGLASEQYF.

The chain carries TRBV20-1 and TRBJ2-5; no clear D gene. Germline V gene sequence: CDR1 DFQATT, CDR2 SNEGSKA (reference sequence). Deletions cut 0 bases from V and 11 bases from J, with 13 bases between. The CDR3 extends over 12 amino acids. The chain's CDR3 is CSARDPWSEQYF. The CDR3 DNA follows: TGCAGTGCTAGAGATCCCTGGAGTGAGCAGTACTTC.

This clonotype came up a few times. This chain connects TRBV6-1 to TRBJ1-5, with a possible D match to TRBD1 (5 bases). V was shortened by 10 bases and J by 7 bases, with 11 bases between the two germline ends. The germline V gene encodes CDR1 MNHNS and CDR2 SASEGT. The CDR3 spans 11 residues. In DNA, the CDR3 is TGTGCCACCGGGACGGGGCAGCCCCAGCATTTT. Translation gives CATGTGQPQHF.

This clonotype occurred a few times. V is TRBV3-1 and J is TRBJ2-1, with D unresolved. The CDR3 has 14 amino acids. Trimming stripped 4 bases from V and 1 base from J, with 8 bases between. The germline V gene encodes CDR1 LGHDT and CDR2 YNNKEL (reference sequence). This CDR3 reads CASSPQRSYNEQFF. The CDR3 nucleotides are TGTGCCAGCAGCCCCCAGAGGTCCTACAATGAGCAGTTCTTC.

The J gene is TRBJ1-2, the V gene TRBV2; a weak D match, TRBD1 (6 bases). There are 14 residues in the CDR3. V lost 5 bases and J 7 bases, leaving 17 bases between the germline ends. Germline values: CDR1 SNHLY, CDR2 FYNNEI. The CDR3 DNA is TGTGCCAGCAGTCTCGCCCAGGGGATGGGTGGCTACACCTTC. This gives the protein CASSLAQGMGGYTF.

The chain couples TRBV28 to TRBJ2-3; possible D gene TRBD1, 7 bases. CDR1 MDHEN and CDR2 SYDVKM come from the germline V gene. The CDR3 sequence is 15 residues long. Trimming left V 5 bases short and J 9 bases short, with 21 bases between. The CDR3, as DNA: TGTGCCAGCAGTGTCGGGAGCCCGTTCAGGGGGACGCAGTATTTT. This codes for CASSVGSPFRGTQYF.

This clonotype was seen only a few times. V gene TRBV6-5 combines with J gene TRBJ1-1; D is ambiguous. The germline V and J ends were trimmed by 1 base and 4 bases, with 16 bases remaining between them. The CDR3 sequence is 16 residues long. Germline lookup yields CDR1 MNHEY and CDR2 SVGAGI. CDR3 coding DNA: TGTGCCAGCAGTTACTTGTCGGCGGCTCGGAGCACTGAAGCTTTCTTT. Translating gives CASSYLSAARSTEAFF.

This clonotype has just a few counts. The V call is TRBV4-1, the J call TRBJ1-5; 8 bases are a match to TRBD1. The ends lost 3 bases at V and 6 bases at J; junction bases unmatched: 10. This CDR3 spans 16 amino acids. CDR1 is MGHRA, CDR2 YSYEKL, per germline. In DNA form, the CDR3 reads TGCGCCAGCAGCCACCGGACAGGGAGAAAGGTTCAGCCCCAGCATTTT. Residues: CASSHRTGRKVQPQHF.

This sequence joins TRBV3-1 and TRBJ1-2; unclear D gene. The CDR3 sequence is 15 residues long. Trimming left V 0 bases short and J 7 bases short, with 15 bases between. Germline assignment: CDR1 LGHDT and CDR2 YNNKEL (reference sequence). CDR3 sequence: CASSQENGPRSGYTF. Written as DNA, the CDR3 is TGTGCCAGCAGCCAAGAAAATGGGCCTCGGAGTGGCTACACCTTC.

This clonotype has only a few counts. The V call is TRBV5-1, the J call TRBJ2-7; 8 nucleotides align to TRBD2. The CDR3 totals 17 residues. Per the germline V gene, CDR1 is SGHRS and CDR2 is YFSETQ. V shed 4 bases, J shed 4 bases, and the junction held 16 bases outside the gene matches. CDR3 loop: CASSPRRAGGLGYEQYF. CDR3 coding DNA: TGCGCCAGCAGCCCACGACGCGCGGGGGGCCTAGGGTACGAGCAGTACTTC.

This clonotype appeared a few times. V usage is TRBV5-6 and J usage is TRBJ2-1, with D possibly being TRBD2 (6 bases). CDR1 is SGHDT and CDR2 is YYEEEE in the germline V gene. CDR3 size: 15 residues. The V gene lost 2 bases and the J gene lost 7 bases, with 16 bases spanning the gap. As DNA, the CDR3 is TGTGCCAGCAGCTTAAGCGGGCAGGCGCGGAATGAGCAGTTCTTC. The encoded protein is CASSLSGQARNEQFF.

This clonotype was counted between two and nine times. The rearrangement links TRBV20-1 to TRBJ2-7; 9 bases line up with TRBD1. CDR3 length: 13 amino acids. V lost 5 bases, J lost 4 bases, and 6 bases stayed unmatched. CDR1 and CDR2 from the germline V gene are DFQATT and SNEGSKA (reference sequence). CDR3 sequence: CSALTGTGYEQYF. Written as DNA, the CDR3 is TGCAGTGCTTTAACCGGGACAGGGTACGAGCAGTACTTC.

This sequence joins TRBV10-3 and TRBJ2-1; 11 bases are shared with TRBD2. The germline gives CDR1 ENHRY, CDR2 SYGVKD. The length of the CDR3 is 16 residues. J gave up 7 bases and V 3 bases, and 8 bases lay outside the gene matches. CDR3 sequence: CAISEGSGRAKNEQFF. The CDR3 DNA reads TGTGCCATCAGTGAAGGTAGCGGGAGGGCGAAAAATGAGCAGTTCTTC.

The chain links TRBV6-5 to TRBJ1-1, with D possibly TRBD1 on 6 matching bases. Trimming stripped 2 bases from V and 1 base from J, with 8 bases between. The germline CDR1 and CDR2 sequences are MNHEY and SVGAGI. The CDR3 spans 14 residues. In DNA form, the CDR3 reads TGTGCCAGCAGTTACGCGGGACAGAACACTGAAGCTTTCTTT. The encoded protein is CASSYAGQNTEAFF.

The rearrangement joins TRBV15 to TRBJ2-1; D is possibly TRBD1 (5 bases). V was clipped by 6 bases and J by 7 bases, with 13 bases between them. The CDR3 totals 13 residues. Germline assignment: CDR1 LNHNV and CDR2 YYDKDF (reference sequence). The CDR3, as DNA: TGTGCCACCAGTCCGCAGGGCGAAAATGAGCAGTTCTTC. The encoded protein is CATSPQGENEQFF.

The genes are TRBV10-2 and TRBJ2-1; unclear D gene. The V gene lost 0 bases and the J gene lost 15 bases, with 12 bases spanning the gap. This CDR3 has 12 residues. Per the germline V gene, CDR1 is WSHSY and CDR2 is SAAADI. Here the CDR3 reads CASSESGGNRFF. In DNA, the CDR3 is TGCGCCAGCAGTGAGTCCGGCGGCAACCGGTTCTTC.

This clonotype was recorded a few times. The chain recombines TRBV7-9 with TRBJ2-5, with D possibly being TRBD1 (6 bases). The length of the CDR3 is 15 residues. V lost 0 bases, J lost 5 bases, and 13 bases lay in between. The germline V gene has CDR1 SEHNR and CDR2 FQNEAQ (reference sequence). The CDR3 is CASSLAAGGSETQYF. The CDR3 DNA sequence: TGTGCCAGCAGCTTAGCAGCTGGGGGCAGTGAGACCCAGTACTTC.

As concerns this clonotype: The junction does not match germline at one end; this may be a read error. The chain links TRBV27 to TRBJ2-3; 7 nucleotides match TRBD2. The length of the CDR3 is 17 residues. Germline loops: CDR1 MNHEY, CDR2 SMNVEV (reference sequence). CDR3: CASSFLTPGLITATQYF. The CDR3 nucleotides are TGTGCCAGCAGTTTTCTAACCCCGGGACTAATCACAGCTACGCAGTATTTT.

This clonotype was picked up many times. The chain has TRBV29-1 and TRBJ1-2; possible D gene TRBD1, 5 bases. The CDR3 runs to 13 residues. Per the germline V gene, CDR1 is SQVTM and CDR2 is ANQGSEA. V lost 1 base and J lost 7, with 13 bases in between. The CDR3 loop is CSVEAGPWSGYTF. CDR3 sequence (DNA): TGCAGCGTTGAAGCGGGACCCTGGAGTGGCTACACCTTC.

This clonotype was found a few times. The CDR3 reads CASSIGEGSGNQPQHF. The CDR3 region has the DNA TGTGCCAGCAGCATAGGGGAAGGGTCCGGCAATCAGCCCCAGCATTTT. The chain joins TRBV7-2 to TRBJ1-5; TRBD1 is a possible D gene (5 bases). The CDR3 contains 16 residues. The germline V and J ends were trimmed by 5 bases and 2 bases, with 16 bases remaining between them. Germline loops: CDR1 SGHTA, CDR2 FQGNSA.

The chain has TRBV18 and TRBJ2-7; tentatively, D is TRBD1 or TRBD2 (5 bases each). V gave up 2 bases and J gave up 1 base, with 15 bases separating them. This CDR3 contains 16 residues. Germline CDR1 KGHSH, CDR2 LQKENI. The CDR3 nucleotides read TGTGCCAGCTCACCAATTCGAGGGGCTTCTTCCTACGAGCAGTACTTC. Protein sequence: CASSPIRGASSYEQYF. Together with reference TRBV18 and TRBJ2-7, the CDR3 gives the full variable domain: NAGVMQNPRHLVRRRGQEARLRCSPMKGHSHVYWYRQLPEEGLKFMVYLQKENIIDESGMPKERFSAEFPKEGPSILRIQQVVRGDSAAYFCASSPIRGASSYEQYFGPGTRLTVT.

In its sample, this clonotype was seen a few times. The rearrangement uses TRBV6-1 and TRBJ2-7; D ambiguous. The CDR3 runs to 11 residues. The V end lost 0 bases, the J end lost 9 bases, and 6 bases lay between the germline ends. CDR1 and CDR2 from the germline V gene are MNHNS and SASEGT. CDR3 DNA sequence: TGTGCCAGCAGTGAAGCGGTGAGGCAGTACTTC. Translated, it gives CASSEAVRQYF.

This clonotype was seen many times. The chain recombines TRBV27 with TRBJ2-3, with 10 bases lining up with TRBD1. The CDR3 totals 15 residues. The V gene end was trimmed by 6 bases and the J gene end by 0 bases; junction bases not matched to a gene: 3. The germline gives CDR1 MNHEY, CDR2 SMNVEV (reference sequence). The DNA for the CDR3 is TGTGCCAGCAGCTTGGGACAGGGGAGCACAGATACGCAGTATTTT. Its protein is CASSLGQGSTDTQYF.

This sequence joins TRBV12-3 or TRBV12-4 and TRBJ2-1; 10 bases map to TRBD2. This CDR3 comprises 15 residues. The J segment lost 6 bases and the V segment lost 2 bases, leaving 4 bases of the junction unmatched. CDR3 sequence: CASSLRTSGCNEQFF. CDR3 in DNA: TGTGCCAGCAGTTTACGGACTAGCGGTTGCAATGAGCAGTTCTTC.

The gene calls are TRBV13 and TRBJ2-7, with 9 nucleotides matching TRBD1. This CDR3 is 14 amino acids long. Germline V gene data show CDR1 as PRHDT and CDR2 as FYEKMQ (reference sequence). J gave up 5 bases and V 5 bases, and 7 bases lay outside the gene matches. The DNA of the CDR3 is TGTGCCAGCAGCCCCGGGACAGGGCGGAACGAGCAGTACTTC. As protein: CASSPGTGRNEQYF.

The gene calls are TRBV7-3 and TRBJ1-1, with D possibly being TRBD1 (5 bases). V gave up 5 bases and J gave up 3 bases, with 10 bases separating them. The CDR3 loop spans 13 amino acids. Germline-derived CDR1 and CDR2 are SGHTA and FQGTGA. The CDR3 reads CASSPGLDTEAFF. For the CDR3, the DNA is TGTGCCAGCAGCCCAGGGCTGGACACTGAAGCTTTCTTT. Together with reference TRBV7-3 and TRBJ1-1, the CDR3 gives the full variable domain: GAGVSQTPSNKVTEKGKYVELRCDPISGHTALYWYRQSLGQGPEFLIYFQGTGAADDSGLPNDRFFAVRPEGSVSTLKIQRTERGDSAVYLCASSPGLDTEAFFGQGTRLTVV.